A single sample is the source of the 27 T cell receptor beta chains below, sequenced in a study of early T cells in non-severe SARS-CoV-2 infection. TCRdb redid the calling of the 5' RACE reads with MiXCR, one entry per CDR3 protein. The repertoire consists of roughly 20,000 distinct CDR3 sequences, with approximately 4.8% occurring once and the leading ten covering over 5%. Sample: whole blood. The receptor source for this set is an adult who was a healthcare worker with PCR-confirmed SARS-CoV-2 infection or an uninfected control (not recorded which).

This clonotype appeared a few times. The V gene is TRBV6-2 or TRBV6-3, the J gene TRBJ2-7, with TRBD2 matching over 8 bases. The V segment lost 6 bases and the J segment 6 bases; nucleotides outside the gene matches: 7. The CDR3 covers 13 residues. Germline assignment: CDR1 MNHEY and CDR2 SVGEGT. CDR3: CASSGTRGTEQYF. Written as DNA, the CDR3 is TGTGCCAGCAGCGGGACTAGGGGGACCGAGCAGTACTTC.

This chain links TRBV18 with TRBJ2-5; D is possibly TRBD1 (5 bases). V shed 3 bases and J shed 5 bases, with 16 bases lying between them. The CDR3 is 15 residues long. CDR1 KGHSH and CDR2 LQKENI come from the germline V gene. The CDR3 DNA is TGTGCCAGCTCACCCCTTGCAGGGTCGGTTGAGACCCAGTACTTC. Its protein product is CASSPLAGSVETQYF.

This clonotype was seen ten or more times. V is TRBV6-1 and J is TRBJ1-2; the D gene is possibly TRBD1 (5 bases). V lost 3 bases and J 7 bases, leaving 15 bases between the germline ends. This CDR3 is 14 amino acids long. The germline CDR1 and CDR2 sequences are MNHNS and SASEGT. CDR3 loop: CASSDRQGSGGYTF. CDR3 in DNA: TGTGCCAGCAGTGATAGGCAGGGTTCTGGTGGCTACACCTTC.

The CDR3 sequence: CASSYRAPLADLVETQYF. The CDR3 DNA reads as TGTGCCAGCAGTTATCGGGCCCCCTTAGCGGATTTGGTAGAGACCCAGTACTTC. This sequence joins TRBV6-5 and TRBJ2-5; possible D gene TRBD2, 6 bases. Germline lookup yields CDR1 MNHEY and CDR2 SVGAGI. The ends were cut back, 3 bases at V and 4 bases at J, with 24 bases in the middle. The CDR3 is made up of 18 amino acids.

This clonotype occurred once. The rearrangement links TRBV20-1 to TRBJ2-3, with D perhaps given as TRBD1 or TRBD2 (5 bases each). Germline CDR1 DFQATT, CDR2 SNEGSKA (reference sequence). The CDR3 spans 13 residues. The ends were cut back, 5 bases at V and 8 bases at J, with 17 bases in the middle. This CDR3 is CSAWGRAVGTQYF. The CDR3 coding sequence is TGCAGTGCTTGGGGACGGGCCGTTGGTACGCAGTATTTT.

In its sample, this clonotype was seen many times. The chain recombines TRBV6-6 with TRBJ2-3, with D unresolved. Trimming shortened V by 4 bases and J by 4 bases, and 6 bases separated the two germline ends. Germline V gene sequence: CDR1 MNHNY, CDR2 SVGAGI (reference sequence). This CDR3 spans 12 amino acids. DNA for the CDR3: TGTGCCAGCAGTTTTCGGGCAGATACGCAGTATTTT. It is translated as CASSFRADTQYF.

This clonotype was detected only a few times. V is TRBV12-3 or TRBV12-4 and J is TRBJ2-6, with D possibly matching TRBD1 (6 bases). V was clipped by 5 bases and J by 1 base, with 9 bases between them. CDR3 length: 15 residues. The CDR3 DNA is TGTGCCAGCAGTACACAGGGATCTGGGGCCAACGTCCTGACTTTC. It specifies CASSTQGSGANVLTF.

This clonotype counts as medium-sized. V gene TRBV7-2 combines with J gene TRBJ2-3; D not certain. V was shortened by 6 bases and J by 4 bases, with 8 bases between the two germline ends. The germline CDR1 and CDR2 sequences are SGHTA and FQGNSA. CDR3 length: 12 residues. The CDR3 coding sequence is TGTGCCAGCAGGGGATGGGCAGATACGCAGTATTTT. Translation: CASRGWADTQYF.

The sample holds many counts of this clonotype. This chain links TRBV12-3 or TRBV12-4 with TRBJ1-5, with D possibly matching TRBD1 (6 bases). Trimming took 6 bases from V and 4 from J, leaving 13 bases between them. There are 14 residues in the CDR3. This CDR3 is CASSPGVRNQPQHF. CDR3 nucleotides: TGTGCCAGCAGCCCAGGGGTTAGGAATCAGCCCCAGCATTTT.

This clonotype occurred many times. CDR3 in amino acids: CASSVAERELGNIQYF. The CDR3 nucleotides are TGTGCCAGCAGCGTCGCTGAACGGGAGCTGGGAAACATTCAGTACTTC. The chain uses TRBV11-2 and TRBJ2-4; weak D call: TRBD2 (6 bases). V gave up 5 bases and J gave up 6 bases, with 20 bases separating them. The CDR3 spans 16 residues. Germline CDR1 reads SGHAT; CDR2 reads FQNNGV.

This clonotype was seen a single time. This may be a read error: a much more frequent sequence differs by one nucleotide. The chain couples TRBV7-6 to TRBJ1-5; D is undetermined. This CDR3 spans 13 amino acids. Germline V gene sequence: CDR1 SGHVS, CDR2 FNYEAQ. Here the CDR3 DNA reads TGTGCCAGCAGCCTTAACACGAATCTGCCCCAGCATTTT. As protein: CASSLNTNLPQHF.

This clonotype was detected many times. The rearrangement joins TRBV20-1 to TRBJ2-7; D may match TRBD1 or TRBD2 (6 bases each). With 6 bases removed from V and 4 bases from J, the gap between germline ends came to 16 bases. The germline V gene encodes CDR1 DFQATT and CDR2 SNEGSKA (reference sequence). The CDR3 contains 13 residues. The CDR3 sequence is CSARPPGAYEQYF. CDR3 nucleotides: TGCAGTGCCAGGCCCCCGGGGGCTTACGAGCAGTACTTC.

The chain carries TRBV30 and TRBJ2-3, with unresolved D. V dropped 2 bases and J dropped 6 bases, with 9 bases sitting between them. The CDR3 loop spans 12 amino acids. Germline V gene lookup returns CDR1 GTSNPN and CDR2 SVGIG (reference sequence). The CDR3 protein is CAWSPALDTQYF. CDR3 DNA sequence: TGTGCCTGGAGTCCGGCGCTGGATACGCAGTATTTT.

The rearrangement links TRBV14 to TRBJ1-3; D gene unclear. The CDR3 length is 13 residues. The V gene lost 3 bases and the J gene lost 6 bases, with 9 bases spanning the gap. Germline loops: CDR1 SGHDN, CDR2 FVKESK. CDR3 nucleotide sequence: TGTGCCAGCAGCCACACAGCTGAAAACACCATATATTTT. Protein: CASSHTAENTIYF. The full variable domain, in which reference TRBV14 and TRBJ1-3 provide the parts outside the CDR3, is EAGVTQFPSHSVIEKGQTVTLRCDPISGHDNLYWYRRVMGKEIKFLLHFVKESKQDESGMPNNRFLAERTGGTYSTLKVQPAELEDSGVYFCASSHTAENTIYFGEGSWLTVV.

This clonotype ranks as medium-sized. V and J are TRBV15 and TRBJ2-3; TRBD2 matches at 11 bases. The V segment lost 3 bases and the J segment 0 bases; nucleotides outside the gene matches: 8. Germline-derived CDR1 and CDR2 are LNHNV and YYDKDF (reference sequence). CDR3 size: 18 residues. The CDR3 DNA reads as TGTGCCACCAGCAGTGGAACTAGCGGGGGTTTTAGCACAGATACGCAGTATTTT. Encoded protein: CATSSGTSGGFSTDTQYF.

This clonotype was counted many times. This chain links TRBV7-9 with TRBJ1-1; no definite D call. Germline V lookup: CDR1 SEHNR, CDR2 FQNEAQ (reference sequence). V was cut by 8 bases and J by 7 bases, with 14 bases left in between. The CDR3 is 12 amino acids. The chain's CDR3 is CASVRVALEAFF. CDR3 coding DNA: TGTGCCAGCGTAAGGGTAGCTCTTGAAGCTTTCTTT.

There are many counts of this clonotype. The CDR3 spells CASSLRAALTNTEAFF. CDR3 DNA sequence: TGTGCCAGCAGTCTCAGGGCGGCCCTAACGAACACTGAAGCTTTCTTT. This chain uses TRBV14 with TRBJ1-1; weak D call: TRBD1 (5 bases). From germline, CDR1 is SGHDN and CDR2 FVKESK. V lost 6 bases and J lost 1, with 18 bases in between. The CDR3 has 16 amino acids.

This clonotype was recorded many times. The CDR3 reads CASSSGLADFYTQYF. The CDR3 DNA follows: TGTGCCAGCAGCAGCGGACTAGCGGATTTCTATACGCAGTATTTT. The chain carries TRBV9 and TRBJ2-3; 10 nucleotides agree with TRBD2. Germline V gene sequence: CDR1 SGDLS, CDR2 YYNGEE. The CDR3 extends over 15 amino acids. With V trimmed by 4 bases and J by 7 bases, 9 bases remained unmatched. The full variable domain, in which reference TRBV9 and TRBJ2-3 provide the parts outside the CDR3, is DSGVTQTPKHLITATGQRVTLRCSPRSGDLSVYWYQQSLDQGLQFLIQYYNGEERAKGNILERFSAQQFPDLHSELNLSSLELGDSALYFCASSSGLADFYTQYFGPGTRLTVL.

The J gene is TRBJ2-7, the V gene TRBV6-1, with D tentatively TRBD2 (5 bases). The CDR3 is made up of 12 amino acids. Germline CDR1 reads MNHNS; CDR2 reads SASEGT. V dropped 3 bases and J dropped 2 bases, with 5 bases sitting between them. The CDR3 sequence is CASSETTYEQYF. CDR3 bases: TGTGCCAGCAGTGAGACTACCTACGAGCAGTACTTC.

This clonotype came up many times. The rearrangement uses TRBV6-1 and TRBJ1-1, with D tentatively TRBD1 (6 bases). The CDR3 sequence is 14 residues long. Germline V gene lookup returns CDR1 MNHNS and CDR2 SASEGT. Deletions cut 11 bases from V and 5 bases from J, with 21 bases between. Here the CDR3 reads CALTGWEDWTEAFF. In DNA form, the CDR3 reads TGTGCCTTGACAGGATGGGAAGATTGGACTGAAGCTTTCTTT.

The chain employs TRBV12-3 or TRBV12-4 and TRBJ2-1; D gene uncertain. This CDR3 contains 14 residues. V gave up 3 bases and J gave up 5 bases, with 11 bases separating them. CDR3 residues: CASSFLLEHNEQFF. CDR3 sequence (DNA): TGTGCCAGCAGTTTCCTTCTAGAGCACAATGAGCAGTTCTTC.

This clonotype was seen a handful of times. The chain links TRBV6-2 or TRBV6-3 to TRBJ1-1; D remains ambiguous. Trimming took 2 bases from V and 11 from J, leaving 15 bases between them. The CDR3 covers 13 residues. CDR1 MNHEY and CDR2 SVGEGT come from the germline V gene. CDR3: CASSYGDGKPAFF. Written as DNA, the CDR3 is TGTGCCAGCAGTTACGGGGATGGAAAGCCCGCTTTCTTT.

Within the sample, this clonotype is medium-sized (0.01 to 0.1%). The gene calls are TRBV7-2 and TRBJ2-7, with 10 bases matching TRBD2. Unmatched junction bases numbered 4, after V lost 2 bases and J lost 3 bases. Germline assignment: CDR1 SGHTA and CDR2 FQGNSA. This CDR3 contains 15 residues. The CDR3 DNA reads TGTGCCAGCAGCTTATCTAGCGGGAGCGTCTACGAGCAGTACTTC. Its protein is CASSLSSGSVYEQYF. The complete variable domain, with remaining parts taken from reference TRBV7-2 and TRBJ2-7, reads GAGVSQSPSNKVTEKGKDVELRCDPISGHTALYWYRQSLGQGLEFLIYFQGNSAPDKSGLPSDRFSAERTGGSVSTLTIQRTQQEDSAVYLCASSLSSGSVYEQYFGPGTRLTVT.

The sample holds a few counts of this clonotype. The J gene is TRBJ2-3, the V gene TRBV6-1; 7 bases line up with TRBD2. Germline CDR1 MNHNS, CDR2 SASEGT. The CDR3 covers 15 residues. The trim removed 2 bases at V and 1 base at J, leaving 3 bases unmatched. CDR3 amino acids: CASSEMLAGTDTQYF. CDR3 sequence (DNA): TGTGCCAGCAGTGAAATGCTAGCGGGCACAGATACGCAGTATTTT.

This clonotype came up many times. The chain couples TRBV11-2 to TRBJ2-7; tentative D call: TRBD1 (6 bases). CDR3 length: 14 residues. V lost 2 bases and J 2 bases, leaving 10 bases between the germline ends. Germline V gene lookup returns CDR1 SGHAT and CDR2 FQNNGV. The CDR3 DNA sequence: TGTGCCAGCAGCTTATCAGGGGCACCCTACGAGCAGTACGTC. As protein: CASSLSGAPYEQYV.

This clonotype has at least ten counts. The rearrangement uses TRBV20-1 and TRBJ2-7, with D unresolved. Germline CDR1 reads DFQATT; CDR2 reads SNEGSKA (reference sequence). The CDR3 totals 11 residues. Trimming stripped 1 base from V and 11 bases from J, with 12 bases between. The CDR3 loop is CSARVQDYEYF. Written as DNA, the CDR3 is TGCAGTGCTAGAGTCCAGGATTATGAGTACTTC.

This clonotype was counted many times. The rearrangement links TRBV30 to TRBJ1-3; D is unclear. This CDR3 contains 16 residues. CDR1 and CDR2 from the germline V gene are GTSNPN and SVGIG (reference sequence). The V and J ends lost 0 bases and 1 base respectively, with 13 bases between them. The DNA for the CDR3 is TGTGCCTGGAGTGTACCCCCCCTTTCTTCTGGAAACACCATATATTTT. Protein product: CAWSVPPLSSGNTIYF.